This T cell receptor (beta chain) was recovered during a study of blood T cell repertoires in COVID-19. Method: immunoSEQ multiplex PCR; TCRdb's copy keeps in-frame clones and lacks some. The repertoire has 65,000 or so clones, approximately 88% of them found once; the top ten carry roughly 10%. The CDR3 sequence is 14 residues long. Losses at the gene ends were 5 bases for V and 5 bases for J; bases not matched to a gene: 2. Looked up from germline, CDR1 is LNHDA and CDR2 is SQIVND (reference sequence). Note on this clone: The same CDR3 also results from other DNA sequences found in this sample.

What was sequenced was peripheral blood. The rearrangement uses TRBV19 and TRBJ2-2; 10 nucleotides agree with TRBD1. The sequence was collected from a man aged 30-40 years with COVID-19, enrolled during active disease. The CDR3 nucleotides are TGTGCCAGTAGTTTGGGACAGGGGACCGGGGAGCTGTTTTTT. Translation gives CASSLGQGTGELFF.